This entry lists 17 T cell receptor beta chains sequenced from one sample in a study of T-cell memory formation after mild COVID-19. Using its own MiXCR run on the 5' RACE reads, TCRdb lists one record per CDR3 protein. The sample yields about 340,000 distinct CDR3 sequences, 10% to 15% seen once. Sample: PBMCs or a T cell subset sorted from them (not recorded which). These receptors were obtained from a young man who had mild COVID-19 (a few samples of this study predate the infection). Cell type and time point are not known.

This clonotype has more than one count but fewer than ten. V and J are TRBV12-3 or TRBV12-4 and TRBJ2-5; TRBD1 aligns across 9 bases. The J segment lost 4 bases and the V segment lost 6 bases, leaving 6 bases of the junction unmatched. The CDR3 consists of 14 residues. CDR3 region: CASRFPDRGETQYF. The CDR3 DNA reads TGTGCCAGCAGGTTCCCGGACAGGGGAGAGACCCAGTACTTC.

This clonotype occurred a few times. The chain uses TRBV10-3 and TRBJ1-1; 10 nucleotides align to TRBD1. Germline loops: CDR1 ENHRY, CDR2 SYGVKD. J lost 4 bases, V lost 10 bases, and 15 bases had no gene match. This CDR3 has 16 amino acids. CDR3 amino acids: CATDPRQGAPGTEAFF. The CDR3 region has the DNA TGTGCCACCGACCCAAGACAGGGGGCGCCGGGCACTGAAGCTTTCTTT.

The chain links TRBV4-2 to TRBJ2-7; D tentatively fits TRBD1 or TRBD2 (5 bases each). The V gene lost 4 bases and the J gene lost 7 bases, with 20 bases spanning the gap. Germline CDR1 and CDR2: LGHNA and YNFKEQ. CDR3 length: 15 amino acids. In DNA form, the CDR3 reads TGTGCCAGCAGCCGAGAGACAGATCCCGGGGTTGAGCAGTACTTC. Its translation is CASSRETDPGVEQYF.

This chain uses TRBV29-1 with TRBJ2-7; D tentatively reads TRBD1 or TRBD2 (5 bases each). V lost 7 bases and J lost 0, with 13 bases in between. In germline, CDR1 is SQVTM, CDR2 ANQGSEA. This CDR3 contains 13 residues. The CDR3, as DNA: TGCAGCGGGACGTCAGGGAGCTCCTACGAGCAGTACTTC. Translated: CSGTSGSSYEQYF.

This rearrangement joins TRBV9 to TRBJ2-1; D is perhaps TRBD2 (6 bases). Trimming stripped 3 bases from V and 5 bases from J, with 9 bases between. Germline V gene data show CDR1 as SGDLS and CDR2 as YYNGEE. CDR3 size: 13 residues. The CDR3 nucleotides read TGTGCCAGCAGCGGGGGACTTGACAATGAGCAGTTCTTC. This encodes CASSGGLDNEQFF.

The rearrangement links TRBV20-1 to TRBJ2-1; maybe TRBD2 (7 bases). From germline, CDR1 is DFQATT and CDR2 SNEGSKA (reference sequence). V was shortened by 6 bases and J by 10 bases, with 25 bases between the two germline ends. The CDR3 sequence is 15 residues long. The chain's CDR3 is CSARGGPAQSVEQFF. The CDR3 nucleotides read TGCAGTGCGAGGGGGGGGCCTGCCCAATCGGTGGAGCAGTTCTTC.

This clonotype has a count of ten or more. The V call is TRBV7-8, the J call TRBJ2-2; D is unresolved. Trimming cost V 5 bases and J 1 base, with 14 bases left between them. The CDR3 sequence is 16 residues long. Germline CDR1 reads SGHVS; CDR2 reads FQNEAQ. The CDR3 DNA sequence: TGTGCCAGCAGCCACAATCGATTCGGGAACACCGGGGAGCTGTTTTTT. Translating it yields CASSHNRFGNTGELFF.

The chain links TRBV12-3 or TRBV12-4 to TRBJ1-5; D unresolved. CDR3 size: 14 residues. V was trimmed by 3 bases and J by 5 bases, leaving 11 bases between them. The CDR3 protein is CASSFGHGDQPQHF. Here the CDR3 DNA reads TGTGCCAGCAGTTTCGGGCACGGCGATCAGCCCCAGCATTTT.

This clonotype was observed many times. The chain recombines TRBV18 with TRBJ2-7; D gene unclear. The CDR3 consists of 14 residues. V lost 3 bases and J 4 bases, leaving 13 bases between the germline ends. CDR1 is KGHSH and CDR2 is LQKENI in the germline V gene. This chain's CDR3 is CASSPGIVEYEQYF. The CDR3 DNA reads as TGTGCCAGCTCACCGGGGATTGTGGAGTACGAGCAGTACTTC.

This clonotype has at least ten counts. CDR3 in amino acids: CASRITGKDTQYF. CDR3 in DNA: TGTGCCAGCAGGATCACAGGGAAAGATACGCAGTATTTT. The chain carries TRBV5-5 and TRBJ2-3, with D perhaps TRBD1 (6 bases). The CDR3 runs 13 residues. V dropped 5 bases and J dropped 5 bases, with 12 bases sitting between them. Germline V CDR1 and CDR2: SGHKS, YYEKEE (reference sequence).

This clonotype came up a few times. This chain uses TRBV20-1 with TRBJ2-3, with D unresolved. Germline V lookup: CDR1 DFQATT, CDR2 SNEGSKA (reference sequence). This CDR3 region has 14 residues. The V gene lost 4 bases and the J gene lost 2 bases, with 13 bases spanning the gap. CDR3: CSATLNEATDTQYF. The CDR3 nucleotides are TGCAGTGCTACACTCAACGAGGCCACAGATACGCAGTATTTT.

The genes are TRBV7-8 and TRBJ2-3, with 12 bases fitting TRBD2. The CDR3 has 15 residues. Germline V gene data show CDR1 as SGHVS and CDR2 as FQNEAQ. The J segment lost 9 bases and the V segment lost 3 bases, leaving 7 bases of the junction unmatched. In DNA form, the CDR3 reads TGTGCCAGCAGCTTGGGACTAGCGGGCGTTGACACGCAGTATTTT. Its translation is CASSLGLAGVDTQYF. Full variable domain (missing parts from reference TRBV7-8 and TRBJ2-3): GAGVSQSPRYKVAKRGQDVALRCDPISGHVSLFWYQQALGQGPEFLTYFQNEAQLDKSGLPSDRFFAERPEGSVSTLKIQRTQQEDSAVYLCASSLGLAGVDTQYFGPGTRLTVL.

This clonotype occurred a few times. This sequence joins TRBV5-1 and TRBJ2-3; 8 bases match TRBD1. This CDR3 spans 16 amino acids. Looked up from germline, CDR1 is SGHRS and CDR2 is YFSETQ. Trimming removed 2 bases from V and 4 bases from J; junction bases left unmatched: 9. The CDR3 DNA reads as TGCGCCAGCAGCTTCGTCGGACAGGGTCTTCCAGATACGCAGTATTTT. Translating it yields CASSFVGQGLPDTQYF.

The table lists this clonotype with many counts. The chain employs TRBV20-1 and TRBJ2-7, with a weak D call TRBD2 (5 bases). V was shortened by 6 bases and J by 6 bases, with 18 bases between the two germline ends. Germline V gives CDR1 DFQATT, CDR2 SNEGSKA (reference sequence). The CDR3 loop spans 13 amino acids. In nucleotides, the CDR3 is TGCAGTGCCATTGCCCCGGGGAACGTCGAGCAGTACGTC. Its protein is CSAIAPGNVEQYV.

This clonotype came up a few times. The rearrangement uses TRBV20-1 and TRBJ2-7; D uncertain. Deletions cut 1 base from V and 0 bases from J, with 10 bases between. The germline gives CDR1 DFQATT, CDR2 SNEGSKA (reference sequence). The CDR3 has 14 amino acids. CDR3 in amino acids: CSARVQLSSYEQYF. The CDR3 nucleotides read TGCAGTGCTAGAGTACAGCTGAGCTCCTACGAGCAGTACTTC.

This chain connects TRBV28 to TRBJ1-1; TRBD1 agrees at 9 bases. This CDR3 has 13 residues. V shed 8 bases and J 5 bases; nucleotides not matched to a gene: 6. CDR1 and CDR2 from the germline V gene are MDHEN and SYDVKM. The CDR3 protein is CASVLQGATEAFF. The CDR3, as DNA: TGTGCCAGCGTCCTACAGGGGGCAACTGAAGCTTTCTTT.

This clonotype was seen ten or more times. This CDR3 reads CASSRDRHNEQFF. CDR3 nucleotide sequence: TGTGCCAGCAGCCGGGACAGACACAATGAGCAGTTCTTC. The chain has TRBV11-3 and TRBJ2-1; 7 bases agree with TRBD1. Trimming cost V 5 bases and J 5 bases; bases outside gene matches: 3. Looked up from germline, CDR1 is SGHNT and CDR2 is YENEEA. The CDR3 consists of 13 residues.